The rows below give T cell receptor beta chains drawn from one sample of a study of T cells in localized non-small cell lung cancer. Clones were sequenced by immunoSEQ multiplex PCR, and TCRdb holds only the in-frame ones, with some missing. The data contain fewer than 45,000 clones, around 86% of them seen just once; the ten biggest clones take up 6.5% to 9%. The material sequenced was peripheral blood, taken before any cancer treatment. The origin of the receptors is a woman aged 18-49 years with stage III lung adenocarcinoma. Both conserved end residues are part of each CDR3.

J: TRBJ2-7
V: TRBV13
length: 12
CDR3: CASSPGGKEQYF

J: TRBJ1-1
V: TRBV14
length: 12
CDR3: CASSQGKTGAFF

J: TRBJ2-6
V: TRBV30
length: 18
CDR3: CAWVQGRGEGGGANVLTF

J: TRBJ1-5
V: TRBV27
length: 15
CDR3: CASSFLGGGDQPQHF

J: TRBJ2-1
V: TRBV18
length: 12
CDR3: CASSLELSEQFF

J: TRBJ1-5
V: TRBV7-6
length: 15
CDR3: CASSVDSYSNQPQHF

J: TRBJ2-2
V: TRBV19
length: 13
CDR3: CASRTENTGELFF

J: TRBJ1-5
V: TRBV19
length: 14
CDR3: CASSRTGSSQPQHF

J: TRBJ1-6
V: TRBV18
length: 15
CDR3: CASSAGFFPNSPLHF

J: TRBJ2-7
V: TRBV2
length: 15
CDR3: CASSGGQGLGNEQYF

J: TRBJ2-7
V: TRBV7-6
length: 16
CDR3: CASSLEGGLTFYEQYF

J: TRBJ1-5
V: TRBV19
length: 14
CDR3: CASSALVGNQPQHF

J: TRBJ2-5
V: TRBV29-1
length: 15
CDR3: CSVGVGTGLGETQYF

J: TRBJ2-5
V: TRBV7-2
length: 15
CDR3: CASSRLAGGQETQYF

J: TRBJ1-3
V: TRBV7-6
length: 15
CDR3: CASSLQGAIGNTIYF

J: TRBJ1-3
V: TRBV4-1
length: 17
CDR3: CASSHEPGGGSGNTIYF

J: TRBJ2-5
V: TRBV18
length: 15
CDR3: CASSPPFRSTETQYF

J: TRBJ2-3
V: TRBV2
length: 14
CDR3: CASSVGSITDTQYF

J: TRBJ1-1
V: TRBV5-5
length: 14
CDR3: CASSQPGQGAEAFF

J: TRBJ2-3
V: TRBV7-3
length: 15
CDR3: CASSLTGDRTDTQYF

J: TRBJ1-2
V: TRBV9
length: 14
CDR3: CASSESEGRLGYTF

J: TRBJ1-5
V: TRBV6-6
length: 14
CDR3: CASSFDRGNQPQHF

J: TRBJ2-2
V: TRBV5-1
length: 14
CDR3: CASSFEQITGELFF

J: TRBJ1-5
V: TRBV5-5
length: 15
CDR3: CASSPQGALNQPQHF

J: TRBJ2-5
V: TRBV19
length: 17
CDR3: CASSRNGDRGGGETQYF

J: TRBJ1-6
V: TRBV2
length: 16
CDR3: CASSEAPGRNNSPLHF

J: TRBJ1-5
V: TRBV4-1
length: 14
CDR3: CASSQTQENQPQHF

J: TRBJ2-5
V: TRBV11-2
length: 12
CDR3: CASGDRRETQYF

J: TRBJ1-1
V: TRBV5-3
length: 15
CDR3: CARSSRDSLNTEAFF

J: TRBJ1-5
V: TRBV7-8
length: 18
CDR3: CASSPDRARGIISQPQHF

J: TRBJ2-7
V: TRBV11-1
length: 15
CDR3: CASSRGPSRTYEQYF

J: TRBJ1-2
V: TRBV2
length: 12
CDR3: CASSAGLYGYTF

J: TRBJ1-4
V: TRBV2
length: 14
CDR3: CASTRDQVGEKLFF

J: TRBJ1-2
V: TRBV19
length: 15
CDR3: CASSIADREGYGYTF

J: TRBJ1-6
V: TRBV5-5
length: 17
CDR3: CASSPTWLGSYNSPLHF

J: TRBJ1-2
V: TRBV18
length: 17
CDR3: CASSPEGGEKGTNGYTF

J: TRBJ2-7
V: TRBV9
length: 13
CDR3: CASNPGDSYEQYF

J: TRBJ1-1
V: TRBV5-1
length: 13
CDR3: CASSLTGMNEAFF

J: TRBJ1-1
V: TRBV6-6
length: 14
CDR3: CASSSVQGGTEAFF

J: TRBJ1-1
V: TRBV10-3
length: 13
CDR3: CAISSIAGSEAFF

J: TRBJ1-1
V: TRBV7-9
length: 14
CDR3: CASRLLNLNTEAFF

J: TRBJ1-1
V: TRBV9
length: 12
CDR3: CASSFGGGEAFF

J: TRBJ2-7
V: TRBV6-1
length: 15
CDR3: CASRPGLAGGYEQYF

J: TRBJ2-3
V: TRBV14
length: 16
CDR3: CASSPVGRVSADTQYF

J: TRBJ2-5
V: TRBV5-1
length: 15
CDR3: CASSATSGAQETQYF

J: TRBJ2-1
V: TRBV13
length: 13
CDR3: CASSQGHANEQFF

J: TRBJ2-1
V: TRBV9
length: 15
CDR3: CASSPPGQGVVEQFF

J: TRBJ2-5
V: TRBV5-1
length: 15
CDR3: CASSLDRGMMETQYF

J: TRBJ2-3
V: TRBV6-4
length: 15
CDR3: CASSEGGGSTDTQYF